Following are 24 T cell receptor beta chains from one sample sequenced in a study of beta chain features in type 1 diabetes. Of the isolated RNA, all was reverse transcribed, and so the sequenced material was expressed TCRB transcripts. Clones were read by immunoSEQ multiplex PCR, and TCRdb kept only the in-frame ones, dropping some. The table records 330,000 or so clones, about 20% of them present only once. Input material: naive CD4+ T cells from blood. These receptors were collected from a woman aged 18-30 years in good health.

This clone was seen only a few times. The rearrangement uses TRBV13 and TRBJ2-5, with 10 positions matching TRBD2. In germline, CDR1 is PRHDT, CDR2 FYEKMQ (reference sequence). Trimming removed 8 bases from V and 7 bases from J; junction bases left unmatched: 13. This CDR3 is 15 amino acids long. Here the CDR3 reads CASHAASGGAGTQYF. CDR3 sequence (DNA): TGTGCCAGCCACGCTGCTAGCGGGGGCGCCGGGACCCAGTACTTC. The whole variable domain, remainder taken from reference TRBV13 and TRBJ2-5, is AAGVIQSPRHLIKEKRETATLKCYPIPRHDTVYWYQQGPGQDPQFLISFYEKMQSDKGSIPDRFSAQQFSDYHSELNMSSLELGDSALYFCASHAASGGAGTQYFGPGTRLLVL.

CDR3 sequence (DNA): TGTGCCAGCAGTTCGAGGACAGGGTCCTCCTACGAGCAGTACTTC. Amino acids: CASSSRTGSSYEQYF. The chain employs TRBV6-5 and TRBJ2-7; 8 nucleotides agree with TRBD1. Germline V gene sequence: CDR1 MNHEY, CDR2 SVGAGI. After removal of 4 bases from V and 0 bases from J, the junction contained 5 bases not matched to a gene. CDR3 length: 15 amino acids.

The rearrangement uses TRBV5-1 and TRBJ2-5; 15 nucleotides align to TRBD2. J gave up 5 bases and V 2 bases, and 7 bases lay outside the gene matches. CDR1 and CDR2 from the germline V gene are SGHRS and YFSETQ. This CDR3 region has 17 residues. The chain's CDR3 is CASSFSGTSGRKETQYF. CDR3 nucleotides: TGCGCCAGCAGCTTCTCAGGGACTAGCGGGAGGAAGGAGACCCAGTACTTC.

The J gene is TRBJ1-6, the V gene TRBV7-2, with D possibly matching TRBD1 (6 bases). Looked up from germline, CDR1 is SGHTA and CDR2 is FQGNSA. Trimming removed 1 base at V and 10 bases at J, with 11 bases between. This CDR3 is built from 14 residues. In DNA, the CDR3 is TGTGCCAGCAGCTTAGGGCAGGGGACCTCACCCCTCCACTTT. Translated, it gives CASSLGQGTSPLHF.

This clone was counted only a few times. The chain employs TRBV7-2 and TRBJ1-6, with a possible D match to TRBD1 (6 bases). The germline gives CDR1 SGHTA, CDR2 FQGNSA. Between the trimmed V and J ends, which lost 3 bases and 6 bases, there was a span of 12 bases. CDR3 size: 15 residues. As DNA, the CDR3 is TGTGCCAGCAGCTTCCCGACAGGCTTTAATTCACCCCTCCACTTT. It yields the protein CASSFPTGFNSPLHF.

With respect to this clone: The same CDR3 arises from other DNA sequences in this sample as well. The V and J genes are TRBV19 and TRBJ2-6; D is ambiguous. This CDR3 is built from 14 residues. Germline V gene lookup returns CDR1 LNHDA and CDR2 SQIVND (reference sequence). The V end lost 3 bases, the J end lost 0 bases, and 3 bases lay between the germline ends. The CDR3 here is CASSISSGANVLTF. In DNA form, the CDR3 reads TGTGCCAGTAGTATCAGCTCTGGGGCCAACGTCCTGACTTTC. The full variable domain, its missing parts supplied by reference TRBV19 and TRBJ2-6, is DGGITQSPKYLFRKEGQNVTLSCEQNLNHDAMYWYRQDPGQGLRLIYYSQIVNDFQKGDIAEGYSVSREKKESFPLTVTSAQKNPTAFYLCASSISSGANVLTFGAGSRLTVL.

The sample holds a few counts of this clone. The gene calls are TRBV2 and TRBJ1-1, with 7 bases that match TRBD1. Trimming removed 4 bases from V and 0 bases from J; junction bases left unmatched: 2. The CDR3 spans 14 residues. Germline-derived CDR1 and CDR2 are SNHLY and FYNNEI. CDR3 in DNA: TGTGCCAGCAGTGTACAGGGGTTGAACACTGAAGCTTTCTTT. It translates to CASSVQGLNTEAFF.

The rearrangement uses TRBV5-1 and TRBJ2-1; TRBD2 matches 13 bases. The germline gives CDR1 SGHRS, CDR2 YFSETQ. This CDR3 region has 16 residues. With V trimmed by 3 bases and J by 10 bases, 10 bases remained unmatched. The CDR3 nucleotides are TGCGCCAGCAGCTCCTCAGTCGCGACTAGCGGGAGGGAGCAGTTCTTC. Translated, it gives CASSSSVATSGREQFF.

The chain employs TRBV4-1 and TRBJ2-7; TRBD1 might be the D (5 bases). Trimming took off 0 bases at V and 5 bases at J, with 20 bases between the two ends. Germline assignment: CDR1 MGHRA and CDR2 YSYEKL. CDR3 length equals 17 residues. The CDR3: CASSQDPLPGSVDEQYF. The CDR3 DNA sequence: TGCGCCAGCAGCCAAGACCCCCTGCCAGGGTCGGTGGACGAGCAGTACTTC.

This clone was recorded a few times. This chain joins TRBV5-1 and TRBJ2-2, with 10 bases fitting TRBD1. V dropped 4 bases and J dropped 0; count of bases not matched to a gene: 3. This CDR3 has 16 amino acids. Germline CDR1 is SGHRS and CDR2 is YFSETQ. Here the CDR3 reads CASSDGTGANTGELFF. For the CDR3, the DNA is TGCGCCAGCAGCGACGGGACAGGGGCGAACACCGGGGAGCTGTTTTTT.

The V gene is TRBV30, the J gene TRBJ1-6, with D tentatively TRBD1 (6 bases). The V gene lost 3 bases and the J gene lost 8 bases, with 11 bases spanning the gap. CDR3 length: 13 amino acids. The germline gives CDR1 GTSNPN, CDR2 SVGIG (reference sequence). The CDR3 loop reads CAWSLGGYSPLHF. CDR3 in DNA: TGTGCCTGGAGCCTTGGGGGCTATTCACCCCTCCACTTT.

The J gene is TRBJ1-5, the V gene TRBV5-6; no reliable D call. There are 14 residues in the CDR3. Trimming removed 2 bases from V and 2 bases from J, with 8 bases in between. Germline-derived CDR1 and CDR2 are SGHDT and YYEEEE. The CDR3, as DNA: TGTGCCAGCAGCTTACTGGTGGGCAATCAGCCCCAGCATTTT. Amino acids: CASSLLVGNQPQHF.

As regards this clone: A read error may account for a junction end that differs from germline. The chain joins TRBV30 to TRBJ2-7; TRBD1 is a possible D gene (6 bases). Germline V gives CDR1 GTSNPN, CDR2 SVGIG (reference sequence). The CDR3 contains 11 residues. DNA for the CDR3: TGTGCCTGGAGTGTCCGTTCGGGACACGGATTC. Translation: CAWSVRSGHGF.

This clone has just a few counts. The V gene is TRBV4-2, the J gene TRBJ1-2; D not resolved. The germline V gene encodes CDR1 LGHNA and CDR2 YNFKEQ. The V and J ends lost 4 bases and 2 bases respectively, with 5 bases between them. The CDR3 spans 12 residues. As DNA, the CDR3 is TGTGCCAGCAGCCTGGAGAACTATGGCTACACCTTC. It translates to CASSLENYGYTF.

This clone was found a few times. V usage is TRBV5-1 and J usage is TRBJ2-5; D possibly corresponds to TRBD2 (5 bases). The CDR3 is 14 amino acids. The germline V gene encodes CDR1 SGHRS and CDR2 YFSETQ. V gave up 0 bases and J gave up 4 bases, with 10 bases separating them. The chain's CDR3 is CASSLEGGGETQYF. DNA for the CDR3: TGCGCCAGCAGCTTGGAAGGAGGAGGAGAGACCCAGTACTTC.

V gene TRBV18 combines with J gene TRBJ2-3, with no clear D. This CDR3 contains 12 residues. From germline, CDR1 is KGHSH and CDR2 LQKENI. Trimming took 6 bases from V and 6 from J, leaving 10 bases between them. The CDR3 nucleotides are TGTGCCAGCTCCCCTCCTCTCGATACGCAGTATTTT. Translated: CASSPPLDTQYF. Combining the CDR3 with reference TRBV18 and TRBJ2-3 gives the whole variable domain NAGVMQNPRHLVRRRGQEARLRCSPMKGHSHVYWYRQLPEEGLKFMVYLQKENIIDESGMPKERFSAEFPKEGPSILRIQQVVRGDSAAYFCASSPPLDTQYFGPGTRLTVL.

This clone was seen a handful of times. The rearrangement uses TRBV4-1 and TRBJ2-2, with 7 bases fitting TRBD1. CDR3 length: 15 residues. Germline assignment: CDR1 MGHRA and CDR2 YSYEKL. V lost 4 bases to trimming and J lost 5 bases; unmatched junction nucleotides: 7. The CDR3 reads CASSPTTGFTGELFF. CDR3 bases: TGCGCCAGCAGCCCGACGACAGGGTTTACCGGGGAGCTGTTTTTT.

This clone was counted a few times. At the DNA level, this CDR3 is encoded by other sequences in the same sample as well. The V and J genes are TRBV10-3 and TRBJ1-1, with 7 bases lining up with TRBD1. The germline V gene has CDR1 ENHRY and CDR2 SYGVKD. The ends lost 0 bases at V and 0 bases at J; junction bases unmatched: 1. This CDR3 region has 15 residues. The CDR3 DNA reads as TGTGCCATCAGTGAGTCGACAGGGTTGAACACTGAAGCTTTCTTT. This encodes CAISESTGLNTEAFF.

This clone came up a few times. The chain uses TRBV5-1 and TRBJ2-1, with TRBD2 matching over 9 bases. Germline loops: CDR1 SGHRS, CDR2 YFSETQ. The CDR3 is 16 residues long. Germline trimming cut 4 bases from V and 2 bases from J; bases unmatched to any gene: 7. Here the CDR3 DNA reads TGCGCCAGCAGCCCCGGGACTAGCACGACCTACAATGAGCAGTTCTTC. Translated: CASSPGTSTTYNEQFF. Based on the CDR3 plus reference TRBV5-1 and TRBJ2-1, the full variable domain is KAGVTQTPRYLIKTRGQQVTLSCSPISGHRSVSWYQQTPGQGLQFLFEYFSETQRNKGNFPGRFSGRQFSNSRSEMNVSTLELGDSALYLCASSPGTSTTYNEQFFGPGTRLTVL.

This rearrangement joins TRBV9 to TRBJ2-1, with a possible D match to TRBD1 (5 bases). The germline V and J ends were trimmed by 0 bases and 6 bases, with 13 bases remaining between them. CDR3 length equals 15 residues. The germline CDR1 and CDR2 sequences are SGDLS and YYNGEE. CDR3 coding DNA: TGTGCCAGCAGCGTAGGCGAGGTTAGGGGCAATGAGCAGTTCTTC. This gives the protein CASSVGEVRGNEQFF. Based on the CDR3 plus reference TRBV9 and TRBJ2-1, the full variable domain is DSGVTQTPKHLITATGQRVTLRCSPRSGDLSVYWYQQSLDQGLQFLIQYYNGEERAKGNILERFSAQQFPDLHSELNLSSLELGDSALYFCASSVGEVRGNEQFFGPGTRLTVL.

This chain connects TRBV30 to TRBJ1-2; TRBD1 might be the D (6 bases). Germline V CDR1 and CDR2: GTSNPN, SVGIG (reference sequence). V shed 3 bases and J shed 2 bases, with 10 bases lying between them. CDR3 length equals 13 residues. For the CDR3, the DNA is TGTGCCTGGAGAAGAGGGGGAAACTATGGCTACACCTTC. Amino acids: CAWRRGGNYGYTF.

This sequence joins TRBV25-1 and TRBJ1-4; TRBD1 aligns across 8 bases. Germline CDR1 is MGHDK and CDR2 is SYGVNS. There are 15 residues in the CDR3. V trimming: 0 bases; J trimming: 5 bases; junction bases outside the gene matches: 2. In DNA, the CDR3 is TGTGCCAGCAGTGAATACACAGGGGGGAATGAAAAACTGTTTTTT. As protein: CASSEYTGGNEKLFF.

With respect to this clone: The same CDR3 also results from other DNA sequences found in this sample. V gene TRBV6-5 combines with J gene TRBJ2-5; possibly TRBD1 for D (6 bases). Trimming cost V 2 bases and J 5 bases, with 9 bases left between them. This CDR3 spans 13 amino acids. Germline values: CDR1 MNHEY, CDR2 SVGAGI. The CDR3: CASSYGGWETQYF. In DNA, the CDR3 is TGTGCCAGCAGTTACGGGGGCTGGGAGACCCAGTACTTC.

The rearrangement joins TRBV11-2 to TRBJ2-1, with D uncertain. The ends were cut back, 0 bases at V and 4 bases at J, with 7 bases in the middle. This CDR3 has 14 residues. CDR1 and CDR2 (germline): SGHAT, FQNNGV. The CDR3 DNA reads TGTGCCAGCAGCTTAGATGGCGGATACAATGAGCAGTTCTTC. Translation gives CASSLDGGYNEQFF. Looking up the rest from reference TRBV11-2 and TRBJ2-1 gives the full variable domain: EAGVAQSPRYKIIEKRQSVAFWCNPISGHATLYWYQQILGQGPKLLIQFQNNGVVDDSQLPKDRFSAERLKGVDSTLKIQPAKLEDSAVYLCASSLDGGYNEQFFGPGTRLTVL.